This entry features one TCR beta chain sequence. As yet, its antigen is unknown. The data were taken from a study of breast tumors, draining lymph nodes, adjacent tissues. Samples came from axillary lymph nodes draining the breast cancer. V lost 3 bases and J lost 9; bases outside the gene matches: 1. The CDR3 has 12 residues. Germline lookup yields CDR1 SGDLS and CDR2 YYNGEE. TCRdb recomputed calls from the multiplex PCR reads with MiXCR, one row per CDR3 protein. The repertoire holds around 230,000 distinct CDR3 sequences, roughly 30% seen once, with more than 1.3% in the top ten. Study findings and constraints: Findings are consistent with lymph node origin and intratumoral expansion of most tumor T cells.

Source material: axillary lymph node tissue. The genes are TRBV9 and TRBJ2-1; 9 bases are a match to TRBD2. The clonotype comes from a female donor with breast cancer. Some clones in this sample may be carry-over from other donors' samples. CDR3 sequence reads: CASSAAGGEQFF. The CDR3 DNA reads TGTGCCAGCAGCGCAGCGGGAGGTGAGCAGTTCTTC.